These 18 T cell receptor beta chains were all obtained from the same sample, sequenced in a study of OX40 agonist ivuxolimab in advanced cancers. Sequencing used immunoSEQ multiplex PCR; TCRdb keeps in-frame clones, though not all of them. The sample contains roughly 56,000 clones, over 80% of which appear only once. The sequenced sample was CD4+ or CD8+ T cells sorted from blood, obtained in a trial of the OX40 agonist ivuxolimab. The source of these receptors is an adult with an advanced solid tumor such as melanoma, head and neck, liver or kidney cancer.

The rearrangement uses TRBV7-3 and TRBJ2-7; 11 bases map to TRBD2. Trimming took 5 bases from V and 2 from J; bases not matched to a gene: 5. CDR3 length: 15 amino acids. The germline CDR1 and CDR2 sequences are SGHTA and FQGTGA. The CDR3 nucleotides read TGTGCCAGCAGCCCTCAACTAGCGGGGGCCTACGAGCAGTACTTC. It encodes CASSPQLAGAYEQYF.

This rearrangement joins TRBV11-1 to TRBJ2-3; 11 nucleotides line up with TRBD1. The CDR3 runs to 15 residues. CDR1 is SGHAT, CDR2 FQDESV, per germline (reference sequence). The trim removed 4 bases at V and 5 bases at J, leaving 5 bases unmatched. CDR3 in DNA: TGTGCCAGCAGCTACCCGGGACAGGGGGAAGATACGCAGTATTTT. It encodes CASSYPGQGEDTQYF.

The chain combines TRBV25-1 with TRBJ1-2; no clear D gene. The CDR3 has 12 amino acids. Germline V lookup: CDR1 MGHDK, CDR2 SYGVNS. V was shortened by 5 bases and J by 8 bases, with 12 bases between the two germline ends. CDR3 residues: CASSSSTWGYTF. CDR3 DNA: TGTGCCAGCAGTTCCTCCACATGGGGCTACACCTTC.

The V call is TRBV5-1, the J call TRBJ2-1; 8 bases align to TRBD2. The J segment lost 6 bases and the V segment lost 4 bases, leaving 9 bases of the junction unmatched. CDR1 is SGHRS and CDR2 is YFSETQ in the germline V gene. There are 15 residues in the CDR3. CDR3 DNA sequence: TGCGCCAGCAGCCAGGACCCACGGGGGGGCAATGAGCAGTTCTTC. It codes for CASSQDPRGGNEQFF.

The gene calls are TRBV6-1 and TRBJ1-5; TRBD1 agrees at 9 bases. Trimming removed 8 bases from V and 6 bases from J; junction bases left unmatched: 8. Germline CDR1 MNHNS, CDR2 SASEGT. The CDR3 length is 14 residues. The DNA for the CDR3 is TGTGCCAGCTTAAGAACAGGGGGCTCTCAGCCCCAGCATTTT. It yields the protein CASLRTGGSQPQHF.

This chain uses TRBV7-6 with TRBJ1-6, with 9 nucleotides matching TRBD1. CDR3 length: 17 residues. V gave up 0 bases and J gave up 9 bases; unmatched junction bases: 9. CDR1 SGHVS and CDR2 FNYEAQ come from the germline V gene. This CDR3 reads CASSLAAGQGMASPLHF. CDR3 DNA: TGTGCCAGCAGCTTAGCGGCCGGACAGGGGATGGCTTCACCCCTCCACTTT.

The rearrangement links TRBV9 to TRBJ2-2; D might be TRBD2 (5 bases). The CDR3 length is 14 residues. V gave up 7 bases and J gave up 0 bases, with 10 bases separating them. The germline gives CDR1 SGDLS, CDR2 YYNGEE. The chain's CDR3 is CASAMDSNTGELFF. CDR3 in DNA: TGTGCCAGCGCCATGGACTCGAACACCGGGGAGCTGTTTTTT.

This sequence joins TRBV11-2 and TRBJ1-2; D unclear. Germline CDR1 and CDR2: SGHAT and FQNNGV. Trimming pared 4 bases from V and 5 bases from J, leaving 17 bases between. CDR3 length equals 15 residues. This chain's CDR3 is CASSSPPPDRYGYTF. CDR3 coding DNA: TGTGCCAGCAGCTCGCCCCCCCCTGACCGGTATGGCTACACCTTC.

This chain joins TRBV25-1 and TRBJ1-6, with 7 bases lining up with TRBD1. The CDR3 is 15 amino acids. Trimming removed 7 bases from V and 10 bases from J; junction bases left unmatched: 13. The V gene's germline CDR1 is MGHDK and CDR2 SYGVNS. The CDR3 loop reads CASTAGGGRVSPLHF. CDR3 bases: TGTGCCAGCACCGCAGGGGGAGGAAGAGTCTCACCCCTCCACTTT.

This clone occurred a few times. This chain uses TRBV29-1 with TRBJ1-2; maybe TRBD1 (5 bases). V dropped 7 bases and J dropped 6 bases, with 15 bases sitting between them. Germline CDR1 is SQVTM and CDR2 is ANQGSEA. The CDR3 length is 12 residues. The CDR3 loop reads CSALGAVHGYTF. CDR3 in DNA: TGCAGCGCCCTTGGGGCAGTCCATGGCTACACCTTC.

The chain has TRBV6-5 and TRBJ2-4; D not resolved. The CDR3 runs 14 residues. Germline values: CDR1 MNHEY, CDR2 SVGAGI. The germline V and J ends were trimmed by 2 bases and 9 bases, with 14 bases remaining between them. In DNA, the CDR3 is TGTGCCAGCAGTTACGACCCTGACTGGGGCATTCAGTACTTC. As protein: CASSYDPDWGIQYF.

This chain joins TRBV25-1 and TRBJ2-3; D gene ambiguous. CDR3 length: 13 amino acids. Looked up from germline, CDR1 is MGHDK and CDR2 is SYGVNS. The V end was cut by 3 bases, the J end by 5 bases, with 9 bases between. Written as DNA, the CDR3 is TGTGCCAGCAGTGATGAGTGGGGAGATACGCAGTATTTT. This codes for CASSDEWGDTQYF.

This clone was detected once. This chain connects TRBV19 to TRBJ2-2; D is possibly TRBD1 (5 bases). CDR3 length equals 15 residues. From germline, CDR1 is LNHDA and CDR2 SQIVND (reference sequence). V gave up 4 bases and J gave up 0 bases, with 9 bases separating them. CDR3 nucleotide sequence: TGTGCCAGTAGTAAGGACAAGGCGAACACCGGGGAGCTGTTTTTT. Protein: CASSKDKANTGELFF.

The chain has TRBV27 and TRBJ1-2; TRBD1 might be the D (6 bases). The length of the CDR3 is 16 residues. V was cut by 2 bases and J by 2 bases, with 15 bases left in between. Germline assignment: CDR1 MNHEY and CDR2 SMNVEV (reference sequence). The CDR3 nucleotides read TGTGCCAGCAGTTTAGAGGTCTCTGGGGGCAACTATGGCTACACCTTC. Protein: CASSLEVSGGNYGYTF.

The CDR3 is CASSDGGPDQETQYF. In DNA, the CDR3 is TGTGCCAGCAGTGACGGGGGCCCGGACCAAGAGACCCAGTACTTC. The rearrangement joins TRBV6-1 to TRBJ2-5; either TRBD1 or TRBD2 may fit D (6 bases each). Germline V gene data show CDR1 as MNHNS and CDR2 as SASEGT. Trimming shortened V by 3 bases and J by 0 bases, and 11 bases separated the two germline ends. The CDR3 runs 15 residues.

J is TRBJ2-5 and V is TRBV30; D perhaps matches TRBD1 (6 bases). This CDR3 is 13 amino acids long. The germline gives CDR1 GTSNPN, CDR2 SVGIG (reference sequence). The ends were cut back, 2 bases at V and 7 bases at J, with 14 bases in the middle. The chain's CDR3 is CAWSYEGVGTQYF. The CDR3 nucleotides read TGTGCCTGGAGTTACGAGGGGGTCGGGACCCAGTACTTC.

The chain employs TRBV30 and TRBJ1-3; 10 bases agree with TRBD1. The ends lost 5 bases at V and 2 bases at J; junction bases unmatched: 6. Germline loops: CDR1 GTSNPN, CDR2 SVGIG (reference sequence). The CDR3 totals 15 residues. The CDR3 coding sequence is TGTGCCTGGTCCATCGGGACAGGGGCTGGAAACACCATATATTTT. Translating it yields CAWSIGTGAGNTIYF.

The chain recombines TRBV6-5 with TRBJ2-3; D call uncertain. This CDR3 is built from 13 residues. From germline, CDR1 is MNHEY and CDR2 SVGAGI. Trimming removed 0 bases at V and 4 bases at J, with 5 bases between. DNA of the CDR3: TGTGCCAGCAGTTACTCGAAAGCAGATACGCAGTATTTT. Protein: CASSYSKADTQYF.